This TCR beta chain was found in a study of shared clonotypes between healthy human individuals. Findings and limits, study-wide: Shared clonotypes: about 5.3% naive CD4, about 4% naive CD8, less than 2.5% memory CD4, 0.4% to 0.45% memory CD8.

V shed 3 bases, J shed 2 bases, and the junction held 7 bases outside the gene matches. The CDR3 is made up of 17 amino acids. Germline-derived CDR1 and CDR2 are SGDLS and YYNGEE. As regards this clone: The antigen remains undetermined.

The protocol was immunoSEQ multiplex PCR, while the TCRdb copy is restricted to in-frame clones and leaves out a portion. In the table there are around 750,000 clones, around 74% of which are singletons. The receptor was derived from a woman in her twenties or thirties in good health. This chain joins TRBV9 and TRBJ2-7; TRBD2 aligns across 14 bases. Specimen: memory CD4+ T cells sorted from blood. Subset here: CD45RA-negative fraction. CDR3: CASSEGGTSGRPYEQYF. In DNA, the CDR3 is TGTGCCAGCAGCGAAGGGGGGACTAGCGGGAGACCCTACGAGCAGTACTTC. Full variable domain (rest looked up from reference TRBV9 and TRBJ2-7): DSGVTQTPKHLITATGQRVTLRCSPRSGDLSVYWYQQSLDQGLQFLIQYYNGEERAKGNILERFSAQQFPDLHSELNLSSLELGDSALYFCASSEGGTSGRPYEQYFGPGTRLTVT.